This T cell receptor (beta chain) was recorded in a study of early T cells in non-severe SARS-CoV-2 infection. V was trimmed by 1 base and J by 8 bases, leaving 12 bases between them. The CDR3 is 15 amino acids. Germline CDR1 LGHDT, CDR2 YNNKEL (reference sequence). MiXCR, applied by TCRdb to the 5' RACE reads, yields one record per CDR3 protein. The table has tens of thousands of distinct CDR3 sequences, 9.5% to 15% seen once. The V gene is TRBV3-1, the J gene TRBJ1-6; D perhaps matches TRBD1 (5 bases). The clonotype was recovered from an adult who was a healthcare worker with PCR-confirmed SARS-CoV-2 infection or an uninfected control (not recorded which). The sample was whole blood. The CDR3 DNA is TGTGCCAGCAGCCAAGGGGGAGGAGGGGATTCACCCCTCCACTTT. This gives the protein CASSQGGGGDSPLHF.